The entry that follows covers one T cell receptor beta chain sequence. Its target is not known. The assay was immunoSEQ multiplex PCR, and TCRdb's table has in-frame clones only and misses some. The sample records tens of thousands of clones, roughly nine tenths being singletons. The sample originates from a study of resident and recirculating memory T cells in vitiligo. Study overall: Epidermis came from shave biopsies of lesional and nonlesional sites, plus PBMCs.

No change in lesions over the prior 6 months defined stable disease. Patients had to be free of confetti depigmentation, indicating active vitiligo. Study observations and caveats: TCR sequences were not conserved across biopsy sites or patients.

Input material: blood. This TCR was recovered from a male donor with vitiligo.

Here the CDR3 reads CAWSVRAGELFF. The CDR3 coding sequence is TGTGCCTGGAGTGTACGAGCCGGGGAGCTGTTTTTT. The rearrangement uses TRBV30 and TRBJ2-2; the D is unclear. V was cut by 0 bases and J by 6 bases, with 5 bases left in between. CDR1 is GTSNPN, CDR2 SVGIG, per germline (reference sequence). The CDR3 is 12 amino acids.